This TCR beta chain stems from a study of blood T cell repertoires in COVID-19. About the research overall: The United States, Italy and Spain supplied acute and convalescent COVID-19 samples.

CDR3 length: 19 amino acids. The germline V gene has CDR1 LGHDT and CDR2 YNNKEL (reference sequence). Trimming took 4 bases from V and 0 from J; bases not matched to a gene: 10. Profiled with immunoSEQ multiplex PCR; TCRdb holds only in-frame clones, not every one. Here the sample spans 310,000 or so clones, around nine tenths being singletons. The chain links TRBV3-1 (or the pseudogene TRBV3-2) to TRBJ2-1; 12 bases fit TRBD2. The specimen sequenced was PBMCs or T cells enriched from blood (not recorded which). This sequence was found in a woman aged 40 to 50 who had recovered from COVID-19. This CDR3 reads CASSPPGLAGLSSYNEQFF. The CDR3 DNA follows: TGTGCCAGCAGCCCTCCGGGACTAGCGGGTCTAAGCTCCTACAATGAGCAGTTCTTC.